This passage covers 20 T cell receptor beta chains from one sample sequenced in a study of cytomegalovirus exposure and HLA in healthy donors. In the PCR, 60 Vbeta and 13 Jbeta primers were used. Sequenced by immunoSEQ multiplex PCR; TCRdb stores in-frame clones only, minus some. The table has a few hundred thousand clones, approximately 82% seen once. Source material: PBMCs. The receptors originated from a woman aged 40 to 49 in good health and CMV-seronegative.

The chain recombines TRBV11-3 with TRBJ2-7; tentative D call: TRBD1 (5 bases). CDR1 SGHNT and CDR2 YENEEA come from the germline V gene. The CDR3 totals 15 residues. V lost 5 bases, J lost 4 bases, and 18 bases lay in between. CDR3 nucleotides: TGTGCCAGCAGCGACGGACCCACACAGGAGTACGAGCAGTACTTC. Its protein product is CASSDGPTQEYEQYF.

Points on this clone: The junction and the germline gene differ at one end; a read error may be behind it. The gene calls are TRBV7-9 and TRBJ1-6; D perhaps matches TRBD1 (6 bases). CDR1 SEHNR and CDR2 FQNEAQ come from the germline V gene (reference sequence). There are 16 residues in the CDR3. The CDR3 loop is CSSSLRGSSYNSPLHF. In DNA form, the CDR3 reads TGTTCCAGCAGCTTAAGGGGGAGCTCCTATAATTCACCCCTCCACTTT.

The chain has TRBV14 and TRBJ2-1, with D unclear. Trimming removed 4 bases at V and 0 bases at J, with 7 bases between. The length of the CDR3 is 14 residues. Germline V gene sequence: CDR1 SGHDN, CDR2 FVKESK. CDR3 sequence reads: CASSPRSSYNEQFF. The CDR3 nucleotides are TGTGCCAGCAGCCCTAGGAGCTCCTACAATGAGCAGTTCTTC.

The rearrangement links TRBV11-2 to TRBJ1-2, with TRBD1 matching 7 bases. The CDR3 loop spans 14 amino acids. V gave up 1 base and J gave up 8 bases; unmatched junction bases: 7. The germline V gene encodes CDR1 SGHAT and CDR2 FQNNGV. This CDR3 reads CASSLAPTGLGYTF. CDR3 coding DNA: TGTGCCAGCAGCTTAGCCCCGACAGGGTTGGGCTACACCTTC.

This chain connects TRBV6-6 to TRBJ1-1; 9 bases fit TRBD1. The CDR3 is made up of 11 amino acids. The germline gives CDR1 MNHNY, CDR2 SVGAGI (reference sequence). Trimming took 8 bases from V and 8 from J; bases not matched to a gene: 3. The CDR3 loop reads CASGDRGEAFF. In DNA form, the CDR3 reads TGTGCCAGCGGAGACAGGGGGGAAGCTTTCTTT.

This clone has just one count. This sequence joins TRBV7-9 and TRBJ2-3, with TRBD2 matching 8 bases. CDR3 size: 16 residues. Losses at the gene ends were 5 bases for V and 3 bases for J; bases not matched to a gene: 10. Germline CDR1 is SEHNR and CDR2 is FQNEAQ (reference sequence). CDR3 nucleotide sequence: TGTGCCAGCAGCCAAGGGCGGGGGGCATGGACAGATACGCAGTATTTT. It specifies CASSQGRGAWTDTQYF.

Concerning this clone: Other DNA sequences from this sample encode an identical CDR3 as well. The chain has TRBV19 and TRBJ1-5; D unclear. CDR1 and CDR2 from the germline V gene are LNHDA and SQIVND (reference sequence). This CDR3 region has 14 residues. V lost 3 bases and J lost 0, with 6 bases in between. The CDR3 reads CASSIGGSNQPQHF. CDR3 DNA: TGTGCCAGTAGTATCGGCGGTAGCAATCAGCCCCAGCATTTT.

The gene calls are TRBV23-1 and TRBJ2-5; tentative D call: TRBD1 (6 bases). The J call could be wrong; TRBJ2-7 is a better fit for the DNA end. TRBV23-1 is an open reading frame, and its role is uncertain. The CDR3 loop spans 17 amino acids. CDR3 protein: CASSFLPRQGNYYEQYF. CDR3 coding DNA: TGCGCCAGCAGTTTCCTCCCCCGGCAGGGGAATTACTACGAGCAGTACTTC.

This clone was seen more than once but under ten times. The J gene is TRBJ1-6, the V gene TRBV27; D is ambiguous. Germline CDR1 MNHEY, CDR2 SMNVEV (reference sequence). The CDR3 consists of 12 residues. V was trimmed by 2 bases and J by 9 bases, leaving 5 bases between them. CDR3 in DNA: TGTGCCAGCAGTTTACCTAGTTCACCCCTCCACTTT. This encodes CASSLPSSPLHF.

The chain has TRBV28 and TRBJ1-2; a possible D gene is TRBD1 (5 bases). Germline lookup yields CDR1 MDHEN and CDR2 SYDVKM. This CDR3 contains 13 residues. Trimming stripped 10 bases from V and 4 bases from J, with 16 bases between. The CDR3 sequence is CAINTGTPYGYTF. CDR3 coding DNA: TGTGCCATCAATACCGGGACTCCCTATGGCTACACCTTC.

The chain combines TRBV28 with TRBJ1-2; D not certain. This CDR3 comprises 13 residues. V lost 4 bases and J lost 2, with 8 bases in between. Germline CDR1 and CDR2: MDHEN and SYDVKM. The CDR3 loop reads CASSYGQNYGYTF. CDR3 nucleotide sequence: TGTGCCAGCAGTTATGGGCAGAACTATGGCTACACCTTC.

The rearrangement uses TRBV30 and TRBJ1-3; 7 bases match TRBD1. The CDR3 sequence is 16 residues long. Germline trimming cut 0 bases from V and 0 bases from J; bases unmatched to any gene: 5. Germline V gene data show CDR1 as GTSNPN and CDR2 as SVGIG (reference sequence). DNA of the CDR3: TGTGCCTGGAGTGTTGGGACAGCCTTCTCTGGAAACACCATATATTTT. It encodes CAWSVGTAFSGNTIYF.

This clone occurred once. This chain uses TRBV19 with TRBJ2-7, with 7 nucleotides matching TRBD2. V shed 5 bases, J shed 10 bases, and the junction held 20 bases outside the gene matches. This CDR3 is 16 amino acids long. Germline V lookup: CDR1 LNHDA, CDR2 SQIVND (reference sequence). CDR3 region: CASSQQSGEPSPRQYF. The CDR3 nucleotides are TGTGCCAGTAGTCAACAGAGCGGGGAGCCTTCCCCCCGCCAGTACTTC.

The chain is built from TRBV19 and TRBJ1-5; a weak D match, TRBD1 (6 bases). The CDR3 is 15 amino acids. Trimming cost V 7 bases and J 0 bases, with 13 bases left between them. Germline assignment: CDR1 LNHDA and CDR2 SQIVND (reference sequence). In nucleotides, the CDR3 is TGTGCCAGTAAAAGGACAGACTATAGCAATCAGCCCCAGCATTTT. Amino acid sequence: CASKRTDYSNQPQHF.

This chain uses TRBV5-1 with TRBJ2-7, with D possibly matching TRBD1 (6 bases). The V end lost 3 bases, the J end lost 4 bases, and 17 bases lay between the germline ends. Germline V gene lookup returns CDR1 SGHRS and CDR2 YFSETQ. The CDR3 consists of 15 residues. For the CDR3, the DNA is TGCGCCAGCAGCTACTCACAGGGATCGATATACGAGCAGTACTTC. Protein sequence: CASSYSQGSIYEQYF.

The CDR3 is CASSPTRGWDEQYF. The CDR3 bases are TGTGCCAGCAGCCCAACCAGGGGTTGGGACGAGCAGTACTTC. This chain joins TRBV28 and TRBJ2-7; maybe TRBD1 (6 bases). Germline loops: CDR1 MDHEN, CDR2 SYDVKM. V gave up 6 bases and J gave up 5 bases, with 17 bases separating them. The CDR3 has 14 amino acids. Using reference TRBV28 and TRBJ2-7 for the parts outside the CDR3, the full variable domain is DVKVTQSSRYLVKRTGEKVFLECVQDMDHENMFWYRQDPGLGLRLIYFSYDVKMKEKGDIPEGYSVSREKKERFSLILESASTNQTSMYLCASSPTRGWDEQYFGPGTRLTVT.

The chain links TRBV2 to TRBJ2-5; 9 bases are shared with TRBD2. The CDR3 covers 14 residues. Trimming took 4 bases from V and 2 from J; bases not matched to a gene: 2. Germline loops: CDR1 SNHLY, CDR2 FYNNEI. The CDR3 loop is CASSALAGQETQYF. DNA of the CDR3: TGTGCCAGCAGTGCCCTAGCGGGGCAAGAGACCCAGTACTTC. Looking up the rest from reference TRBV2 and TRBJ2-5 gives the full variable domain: EPEVTQTPSHQVTQMGQEVILRCVPISNHLYFYWYRQILGQKVEFLVSFYNNEISEKSEIFDDQFSVERPDGSNFTLKIRSTKLEDSAMYFCASSALAGQETQYFGPGTRLLVL.

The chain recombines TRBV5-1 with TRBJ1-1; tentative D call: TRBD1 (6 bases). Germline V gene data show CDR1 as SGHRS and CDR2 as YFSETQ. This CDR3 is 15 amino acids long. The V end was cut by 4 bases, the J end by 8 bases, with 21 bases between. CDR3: CASSMGAGGTEEAFF. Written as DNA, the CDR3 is TGCGCCAGCAGCATGGGGGCAGGAGGCACTGAAGAAGCTTTCTTT.

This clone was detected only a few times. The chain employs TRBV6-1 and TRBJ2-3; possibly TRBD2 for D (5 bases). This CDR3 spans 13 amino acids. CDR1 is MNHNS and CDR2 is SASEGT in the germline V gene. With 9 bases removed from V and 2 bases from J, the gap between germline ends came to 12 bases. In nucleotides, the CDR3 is TGTGCCAGTAGAGGAGGCTACACAGATACGCAGTATTTT. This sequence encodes CASRGGYTDTQYF.

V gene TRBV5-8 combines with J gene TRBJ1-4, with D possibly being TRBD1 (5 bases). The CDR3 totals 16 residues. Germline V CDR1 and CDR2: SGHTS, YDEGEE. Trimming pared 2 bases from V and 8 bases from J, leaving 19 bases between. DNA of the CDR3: TGTGCCAGCAGCTTTAAGACGGGACTCCTTGAGGAAAAACTGTTTTTT. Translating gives CASSFKTGLLEEKLFF.